A selection of T cell receptor beta chains follows, all from one sample in a study of blood T cell repertoires in COVID-19. The method was immunoSEQ multiplex PCR; TCRdb's version includes in-frame clones alone and lacks a portion of them. Here the sample spans about 250,000 clones, around 89% being singletons. Sequencing was done on a sample of PBMCs or T cells enriched from blood (not recorded which). The receptors were gathered from a middle-aged man who had recovered from COVID-19. Each CDR3 is given with its conserved first and last residue. D genes are given only for firm matches. Expanded clones get a size class; other rows say once, few or many, or leave the size out.

d_gene,j_gene,v_gene,abundance,CDR3nt,CDR3aa
NA,TRBJ1-4,TRBV28,NA,TGTGCCAGCAGTTTACAGGGTGGGGGGTCCGGGGAAAAACTGTTTTTT,CASSLQGGGSGEKLFF
TRBD1,TRBJ2-7,TRBV28,NA,TGTGCCAGCGGACCGGGACAGGGATTTTACGAGCAGTACTTC,CASGPGQGFYEQYF
TRBD1,TRBJ2-2,TRBV5-4,NA,TGTGCCAGCAGCATCAGACAGGGGGGAGGCTTAGGGGAGCTGTTTTTT,CASSIRQGGGLGELFF
TRBD1,TRBJ1-2,TRBV2,NA,TGTGCCAGCAGGGGTGGGACAGCCGGTTATGGCTACACCTTC,CASRGGTAGYGYTF
NA,TRBJ2-3,TRBV6-6,NA,TGTGCCAGCAGTTTACAGAGCACAGATACGCAGTATTTT,CASSLQSTDTQYF
TRBD1,TRBJ2-1,TRBV24-1,NA,TGTGCCACCAGTGCAAACAGGGGTTCGTACAATGAGCAGTTCTTC,CATSANRGSYNEQFF
TRBD2,TRBJ2-1,TRBV29-1,few,TGCAGCGTTGATGCCAGCGGGGGGGCCATATCGTTCTTC,CSVDASGGAISFF
TRBD2,TRBJ2-3,TRBV29-1,once,TGCAGCGTTGAAGTAGCGGGGGGGTCAGATACGCAGTATTTT,CSVEVAGGSDTQYF
NA,TRBJ1-2,TRBV5-6,NA,TGTGCCAGCAGCCCGGGCGCCGCGGGATATGGCTACACCTTC,CASSPGAAGYGYTF
NA,TRBJ2-7,TRBV4-2,NA,TGTGCCAGCAGCCAAGCAGGGTCGATTAGCTACGAGCAGTACTTC,CASSQAGSISYEQYF
TRBD1,TRBJ2-7,TRBV11-2,NA,TGTGCCAGCAGCTTAATCGCAGGGGGAGACGAGCAGTACTTC,CASSLIAGGDEQYF
TRBD1,TRBJ1-5,TRBV7-9,NA,TGTGCCAGCAGCTTAGGGGCCCCGGGACAGCATCAGCCCCAGCATTTT,CASSLGAPGQHQPQHF
TRBD2,TRBJ2-7,TRBV10-2,NA,TGCGCCAGCACGTACGGGACTAGCGGGAGGTGGAGCTACGAGCAGTACTTC,CASTYGTSGRWSYEQYF
NA,TRBJ1-3,TRBV4-3,NA,TGCGCCAGCAGCCAAGGTGTAACTGGAAACACCATATATTTT,CASSQGVTGNTIYF
NA,TRBJ2-4,TRBV4-3,NA,TGCGCCAGCAGCCAAGGGTTCGGACAGACAGCCAAAAACATTCAGTACTTC,CASSQGFGQTAKNIQYF
NA,TRBJ1-1,TRBV2,NA,TGTGCCAGCAGTGAAGTGCGGGGGGCCCTGAACACTGAAGCTTTCTTT,CASSEVRGALNTEAFF
NA,TRBJ1-6,TRBV12-3/TRBV12-4,NA,TGTGCCAGCAGTTTAGGGGCTAATTCACCCCTCCACTTT,CASSLGANSPLHF
TRBD1,TRBJ1-6,TRBV12-5,NA,TGTGCTAGTGGTTCGGACCGGGACAGGGATTCACCCCTCCACTTT,CASGSDRDRDSPLHF
NA,TRBJ2-7,TRBV27,NA,TGTGCCAGCAGTTTACAGGGTGTGTCCTACGAGCAGTACTTC,CASSLQGVSYEQYF
NA,TRBJ2-1,TRBV9,NA,TGTGCCAGCAGCCTAAGCGGAGGAAACAATGAGCAGTTCTTC,CASSLSGGNNEQFF
TRBD1,TRBJ2-7,TRBV12-5,NA,TGTGCTAGTGCCACACCGGGACAGGGGTCGGGGAGCTCCTACGAGCAGTACTTC,CASATPGQGSGSSYEQYF
NA,TRBJ1-5,TRBV28,once,TGTGCCAGCAGCCAAACAGGGAATTTGGTCAATCAGCCCCAGCATTTT,CASSQTGNLVNQPQHF
NA,TRBJ2-2,TRBV4-1,NA,TGCGCCAGCAGCCTCTACCACACCGGGGAGCTGTTTTTT,CASSLYHTGELFF
NA,TRBJ1-2,TRBV5-1,NA,TGCGCCAGCAGCTTGGCGGCCGGGGGGGATGGCTACACCTTC,CASSLAAGGDGYTF
TRBD1,TRBJ1-2,TRBV11-2,few,TGTGCCAGCAGCTCGACAGGGGACAGAAGGCCACCTTATGGCTACACCTTC,CASSSTGDRRPPYGYTF
TRBD2,TRBJ2-5,TRBV11-2,NA,TGTGCCAGCAGCCCACGGGGCTTGGGCGGGGGGGAGACCCAGTACTTC,CASSPRGLGGGETQYF
NA,TRBJ1-1,TRBV6-4,NA,TGTGCCAGCAGTATCGGTTCAGGGTTTGGCACTGAAGCTTTCTTT,CASSIGSGFGTEAFF
TRBD1,TRBJ2-3,TRBV30,NA,TGTGCCTGGTCTCAGGGGGGCACAGATACGCAGTATTTT,CAWSQGGTDTQYF
TRBD1,TRBJ2-7,TRBV7-2,NA,TGTGCCAGCAGCTTAGCCCGGACAGGGATAAACTACGAGCAGTACTTC,CASSLARTGINYEQYF
NA,TRBJ1-5,TRBV9,NA,TGTGCCAGCAGCGGGGGCCAGCCTAATCAGCCCCAGCATTTT,CASSGGQPNQPQHF
TRBD2,TRBJ2-7,TRBV18,NA,TGTGCCAGCACGCCCTGGGGGGGTACCCCCTACGAGCAGTACTTC,CASTPWGGTPYEQYF
TRBD2,TRBJ2-5,TRBV28,NA,TGTGCCAGCAGTTCCCGGTTCCCCTGGACTAGCGGGGAGGGATGGGAAGAGACCCAGTACTTC,CASSSRFPWTSGEGWEETQYF
TRBD1,TRBJ2-3,TRBV4-3,NA,TGCGCCAGCAGCCAAGCCTCTCCGGGACAGGGCCCAGATACGCAGTATTTT,CASSQASPGQGPDTQYF
TRBD2,TRBJ2-5,TRBV18,NA,TGTGCCAGCTCACCACGCGTGGAAGCGGGGGTCCAAGAGACCCAGTACTTC,CASSPRVEAGVQETQYF
NA,TRBJ1-2,TRBV4-2,NA,TGTGCCAGCAGCCAAGATGGCTGGGCCGCTATCGGCGGCTACACCTTC,CASSQDGWAAIGGYTF
NA,TRBJ1-2,TRBV5-6,NA,TGTGCCAGCAGCCCCACGGGACACGGAACGGGCTACACCTTC,CASSPTGHGTGYTF
TRBD1,TRBJ2-5,TRBV5-1,NA,TGCGCCAGCAGCCTGGGACAGGGACAAGAGACCCAGTACTTC,CASSLGQGQETQYF
TRBD2,TRBJ2-7,TRBV19,NA,TGTGCCAGTAGTTCCCGGCTAGCGGAGGCCTACGAGCAGTACTTC,CASSSRLAEAYEQYF
NA,TRBJ1-1,TRBV11-3,NA,TGTGCCAGCAGCTTAGGGGGGCAGATGAACACTGAAGCTTTCTTT,CASSLGGQMNTEAFF
NA,TRBJ2-1,TRBV3-1/TRBV3-2,NA,TGTGCCAGCAGCCAAGATCACTTCAATGAGCAGTTCTTC,CASSQDHFNEQFF
TRBD2,TRBJ2-2,TRBV5-6,NA,TGTGCCAGCAGCCCCGGCTGGGTAGCGGGACCTAAGGGGGAGCTGTTTTTT,CASSPGWVAGPKGELFF
TRBD1,TRBJ1-2,TRBV28,NA,TGTGCCAGCAGGCGGGATCGACAGGGAACGGGAGGCTACACCTTC,CASRRDRQGTGGYTF
NA,TRBJ1-5,TRBV7-8,NA,TGTGCCAGCAGCTTAGCCATCGACAGGATTAGCAATCAGCCCCAGCATTTT,CASSLAIDRISNQPQHF
NA,TRBJ2-7,TRBV7-3,NA,TGTGCCAGCAGCTTAACCGGGTCAGATTACGAGCAGTACTTC,CASSLTGSDYEQYF
NA,TRBJ1-6,TRBV5-1,NA,TGCGCCAGCAGCGAGTCCGGGACAACAGATTCACCCCTCCACTTT,CASSESGTTDSPLHF
TRBD1,TRBJ1-1,TRBV19,NA,TGTGCCAGTACCTCGGACAGGATGAACACTGAAGCTTTCTTT,CASTSDRMNTEAFF
NA,TRBJ2-1,TRBV7-3,NA,TGTGCCAGCAGCTTAAGCAACTCCAATGAGCAGTTCTTC,CASSLSNSNEQFF
NA,TRBJ2-5,TRBV12-3/TRBV12-4,NA,TGTGCCAGCAGTCGGGGAGCGCAAGAGACCCAGTACTTC,CASSRGAQETQYF
TRBD1,TRBJ1-4,TRBV5-4,NA,TGTGCCAGCAGCGCTGGGACAGGGGGCCTTGAAAAACTGTTTTTT,CASSAGTGGLEKLFF
NA,TRBJ2-4,TRBV27,NA,TGTGCCAGCATTTGCGGAGGGGCCAAAAACATTCAGTACTTC,CASICGGAKNIQYF
NA,TRBJ1-2,TRBV3-1/TRBV3-2,NA,TGTGCCAGCAGCCAACGACGGGGGTCTCACTATGGCTACACCTTC,CASSQRRGSHYGYTF
NA,TRBJ1-5,TRBV2,NA,TGTGCCAGCAGTCCTGAGAGGGATCCCAATCAGCCCCAGCATTTT,CASSPERDPNQPQHF
NA,TRBJ1-1,TRBV7-3,once,TGTGCCAGCAGCTCAAGGGGCAGCACTGAAGCTTTCTTT,CASSSRGSTEAFF
TRBD1,TRBJ1-6,TRBV27,NA,TGTGCCAGCAGTACCCAGGGACAGGGAAATAATTCACCCCTCCACTTT,CASSTQGQGNNSPLHF